This T cell receptor (beta chain) was identified in a study of cytomegalovirus exposure and HLA in healthy donors. The overall study: Previous work identified roughly 110 million unique TCR beta sequences from about 179 million T cells. Samples from HLA-typed donors yielded 65 million to 90 million unique TCRs in an early data release.

As concerns this clone: The antigen is undetermined.

The primer mix had 60 Vbeta and 13 Jbeta primers. Some clones are missing from TCRdb's copy, which holds only in-frame ones; the method was immunoSEQ multiplex PCR. Found here are more than 110,000 clones, over 70% of them singletons; the top ten hold roughly 7.3%. The CDR3 has 13 amino acids. V lost 10 bases and J 7 bases, leaving 19 bases between the germline ends. Germline assignment: CDR1 LNHDA and CDR2 SQIVND (reference sequence). Overall study findings and caveats: An apparent linkage of common viral pathogens to several of the most significant clusters emerged in a later analysis. TCR beta chain V- and J-gene trimming was linked, in a later analysis, to a missense variant in DCLRE1C.

Sequencing was carried out using PBMCs. This sequence originates from a man aged 30 to 45 in good health and CMV-seronegative. The rearrangement joins TRBV19 to TRBJ1-2; D is uncertain. The CDR3 bases are TGTGCCATTTGGTCCCACCCCCGGGGTGGCTACACCTTC. Protein product: CAIWSHPRGGYTF.